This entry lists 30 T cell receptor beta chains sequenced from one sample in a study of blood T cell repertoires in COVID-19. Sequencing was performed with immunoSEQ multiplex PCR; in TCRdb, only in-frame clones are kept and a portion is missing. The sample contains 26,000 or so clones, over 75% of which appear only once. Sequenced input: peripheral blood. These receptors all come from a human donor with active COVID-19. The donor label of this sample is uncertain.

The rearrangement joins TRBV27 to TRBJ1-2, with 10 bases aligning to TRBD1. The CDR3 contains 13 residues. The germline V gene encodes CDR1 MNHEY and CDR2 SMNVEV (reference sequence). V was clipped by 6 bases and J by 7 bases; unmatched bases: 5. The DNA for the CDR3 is TGTGCCAGCAGGAGACAGGGGGCCTCTGGCTACACCTTC. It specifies CASRRQGASGYTF.

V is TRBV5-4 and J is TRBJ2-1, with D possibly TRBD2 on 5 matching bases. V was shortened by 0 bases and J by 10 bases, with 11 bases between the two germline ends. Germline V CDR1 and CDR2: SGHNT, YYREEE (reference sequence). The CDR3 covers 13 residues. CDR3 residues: CASSLGPLVEQFF. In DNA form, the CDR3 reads TGTGCCAGCAGCTTGGGCCCACTAGTCGAGCAGTTCTTC. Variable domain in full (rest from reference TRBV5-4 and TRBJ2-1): ETGVTQSPTHLIKTRGQQVTLRCSSQSGHNTVSWYQQALGQGPQFIFQYYREEENGRGNFPPRFSGLQFPNYSSELNVNALELDDSALYLCASSLGPLVEQFFGPGTRLTVL.

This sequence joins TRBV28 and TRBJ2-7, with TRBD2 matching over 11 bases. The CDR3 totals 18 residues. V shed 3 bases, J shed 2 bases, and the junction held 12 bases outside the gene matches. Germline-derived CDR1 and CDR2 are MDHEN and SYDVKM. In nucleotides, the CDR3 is TGTGCCAGCAGTTTCCTAGCGGGAGGCACCGGCGCTGCCTACGAGCAGTACTTC. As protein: CASSFLAGGTGAAYEQYF.

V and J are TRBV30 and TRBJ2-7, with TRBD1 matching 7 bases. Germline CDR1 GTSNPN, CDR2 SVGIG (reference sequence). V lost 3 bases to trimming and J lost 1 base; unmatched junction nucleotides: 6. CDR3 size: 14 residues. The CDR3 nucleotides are TGTGCCTGGAGGCCCCCGGGACAGTCCTACGAGCAGTACTTC. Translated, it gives CAWRPPGQSYEQYF.

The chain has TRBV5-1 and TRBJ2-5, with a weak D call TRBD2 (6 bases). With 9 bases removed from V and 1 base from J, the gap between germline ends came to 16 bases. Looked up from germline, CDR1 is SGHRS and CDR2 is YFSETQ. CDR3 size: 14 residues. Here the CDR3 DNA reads TGCGCCACCCGGCCAGTGGGAGGCCAAGAGACCCAGTACTTC. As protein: CATRPVGGQETQYF.

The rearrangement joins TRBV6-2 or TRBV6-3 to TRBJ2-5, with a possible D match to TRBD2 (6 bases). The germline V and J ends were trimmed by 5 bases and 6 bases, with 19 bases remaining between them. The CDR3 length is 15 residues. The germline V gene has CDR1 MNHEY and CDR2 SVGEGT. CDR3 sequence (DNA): TGTGCCAGCAGTCGGGAAGCACGGGACTTGAAGACCCAGTACTTC. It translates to CASSREARDLKTQYF.

In DNA form, the CDR3 reads TGTGCCAGCAGTTACTTACCTCCGAGACTAGCGGGGGGGGGCACAGATACGCAGTATTTT. It yields the protein CASSYLPPRLAGGGTDTQYF. V gene TRBV6-2 or TRBV6-3 combines with J gene TRBJ2-3, with 14 bases matching TRBD2. The CDR3 covers 20 residues. Looked up from germline, CDR1 is MNHEY and CDR2 is SVGEGT. The ends lost 1 base at V and 1 base at J; junction bases unmatched: 10.

CDR3 region: CASSLAQAQETQYF. The CDR3 DNA reads TGCGCCAGCAGCTTGGCCCAGGCCCAAGAGACCCAGTACTTC. This chain links TRBV5-1 with TRBJ2-5; D gene uncertain. The V gene lost 0 bases and the J gene lost 1 base, with 7 bases spanning the gap. CDR3 size: 14 residues. The germline V gene has CDR1 SGHRS and CDR2 YFSETQ.

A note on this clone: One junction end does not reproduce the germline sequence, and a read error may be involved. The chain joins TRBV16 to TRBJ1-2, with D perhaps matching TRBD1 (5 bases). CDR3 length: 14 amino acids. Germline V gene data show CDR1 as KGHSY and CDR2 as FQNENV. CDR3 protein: CASSVTSLGTGSAF. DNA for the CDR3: TGTGCCAGCAGCGTAACTTCTTTGGGCACAGGCTCTGCCTTC.

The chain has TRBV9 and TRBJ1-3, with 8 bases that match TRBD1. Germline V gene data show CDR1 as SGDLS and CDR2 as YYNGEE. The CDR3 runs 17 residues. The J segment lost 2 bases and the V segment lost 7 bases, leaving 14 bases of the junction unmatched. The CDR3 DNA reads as TGTGCCAGCTACTCGACAGGGGATGTATCTCCTGGAAACACCATATATTTT. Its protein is CASYSTGDVSPGNTIYF. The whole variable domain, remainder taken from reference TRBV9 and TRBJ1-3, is DSGVTQTPKHLITATGQRVTLRCSPRSGDLSVYWYQQSLDQGLQFLIQYYNGEERAKGNILERFSAQQFPDLHSELNLSSLELGDSALYFCASYSTGDVSPGNTIYFGEGSWLTVV.

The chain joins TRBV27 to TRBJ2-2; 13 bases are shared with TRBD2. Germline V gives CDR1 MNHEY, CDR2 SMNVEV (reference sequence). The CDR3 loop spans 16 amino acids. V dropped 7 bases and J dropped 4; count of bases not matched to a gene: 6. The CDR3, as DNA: TGTGCCAGCACCGAACTAGCGGGAGGGCGCACCGGGGAGCTGTTTTTT. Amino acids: CASTELAGGRTGELFF.

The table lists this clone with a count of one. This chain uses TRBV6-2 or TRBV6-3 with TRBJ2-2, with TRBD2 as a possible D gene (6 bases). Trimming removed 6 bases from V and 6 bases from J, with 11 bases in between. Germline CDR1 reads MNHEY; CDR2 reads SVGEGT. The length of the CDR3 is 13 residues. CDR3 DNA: TGTGCCAGCAGCGAAACTAGCCCCGGGGAGCTGTTTTTT. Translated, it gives CASSETSPGELFF.

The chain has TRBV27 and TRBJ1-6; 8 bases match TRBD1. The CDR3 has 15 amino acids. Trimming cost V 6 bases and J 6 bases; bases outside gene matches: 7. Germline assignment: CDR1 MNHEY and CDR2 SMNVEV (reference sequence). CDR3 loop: CASSPGQVINSPLHF. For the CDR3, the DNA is TGTGCCAGCAGCCCGGGACAGGTCATTAATTCACCCCTCCACTTT.

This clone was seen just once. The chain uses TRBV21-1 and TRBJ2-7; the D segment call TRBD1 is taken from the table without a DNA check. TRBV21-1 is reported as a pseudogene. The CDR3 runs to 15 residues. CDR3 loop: CASSSTDRLTYEQYF. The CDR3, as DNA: TGTGCCAGCAGCTCTACGGACAGACTTACCTACGAGCAGTACTTC.

CDR3 bases: TGTGCCAGCAGCTTGGCCGGGCAGGGTTACAATGAGCAGTTCTTC. It specifies CASSLAGQGYNEQFF. The gene calls are TRBV5-6 and TRBJ2-1, with a possible D match to TRBD1 (5 bases). The CDR3 sequence is 15 residues long. The V gene lost 0 bases and the J gene lost 4 bases, with 11 bases spanning the gap. CDR1 and CDR2 from the germline V gene are SGHDT and YYEEEE.

For the CDR3, the DNA is TGTGCCAGCAGCTTCCAGGGTAGCAGACGCTACAATGAGCAGTTCTTC. Residues: CASSFQGSRRYNEQFF. This chain links TRBV7-2 with TRBJ2-1; D may be TRBD1 (5 bases). V shed 3 bases and J shed 3 bases, with 15 bases lying between them. Per germline, CDR1 SGHTA and CDR2 FQGNSA. This CDR3 comprises 16 residues.

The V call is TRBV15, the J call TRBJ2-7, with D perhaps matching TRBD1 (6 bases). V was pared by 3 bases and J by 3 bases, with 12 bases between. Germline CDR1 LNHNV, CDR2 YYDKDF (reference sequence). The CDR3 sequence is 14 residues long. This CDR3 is CATSRAGAFYEQYF. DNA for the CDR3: TGTGCCACCAGCAGGGCAGGGGCCTTCTACGAGCAGTACTTC.

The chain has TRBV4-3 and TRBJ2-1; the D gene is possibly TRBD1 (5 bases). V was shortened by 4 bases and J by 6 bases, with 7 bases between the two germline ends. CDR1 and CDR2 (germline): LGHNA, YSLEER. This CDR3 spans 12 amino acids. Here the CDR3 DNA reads TGCGCCAGCAGCCTTGACAGCAATGAGCAGTTCTTC. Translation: CASSLDSNEQFF.

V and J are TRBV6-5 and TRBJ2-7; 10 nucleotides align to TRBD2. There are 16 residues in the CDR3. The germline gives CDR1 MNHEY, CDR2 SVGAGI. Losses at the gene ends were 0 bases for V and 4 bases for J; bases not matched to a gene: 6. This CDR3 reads CASSYSASGSRYEQYF. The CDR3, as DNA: TGTGCCAGCAGTTACTCGGCTAGCGGGAGTCGGTACGAGCAGTACTTC.

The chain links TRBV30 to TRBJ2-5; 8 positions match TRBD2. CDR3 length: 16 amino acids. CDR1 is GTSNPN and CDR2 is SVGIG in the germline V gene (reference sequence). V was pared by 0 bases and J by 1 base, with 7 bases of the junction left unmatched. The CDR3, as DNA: TGTGCCTGGAGTGTTGTGGCGGGGGGTCCCCAAGAGACCCAGTACTTC. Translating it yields CAWSVVAGGPQETQYF. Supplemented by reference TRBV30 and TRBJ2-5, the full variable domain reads SQTIHQWPATLVQPVGSPLSLECTVEGTSNPNLYWYRQAAGRGLQLLFYSVGIGQISSEVPQNLSASRPQDRQFILSSKKLLLSDSGFYLCAWSVVAGGPQETQYFGPGTRLLVL.

The CDR3 DNA sequence: TGTGCCAGCAGCTCCGGGGGAGGGGAGTCCGGGGAGCTGTTTTTT. It codes for CASSSGGGESGELFF. The V gene is TRBV7-9, the J gene TRBJ2-2, with TRBD2 matching over 7 bases. Germline CDR1 SEHNR, CDR2 FQNEAQ (reference sequence). The CDR3 sequence is 15 residues long. The ends lost 4 bases at V and 6 bases at J; junction bases unmatched: 8.

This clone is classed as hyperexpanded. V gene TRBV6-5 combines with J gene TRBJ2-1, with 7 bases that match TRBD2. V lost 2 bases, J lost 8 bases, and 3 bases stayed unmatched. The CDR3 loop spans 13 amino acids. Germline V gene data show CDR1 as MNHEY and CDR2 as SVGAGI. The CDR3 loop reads CASSYSGADEQFF. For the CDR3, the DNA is TGTGCCAGCAGTTACAGCGGGGCGGATGAGCAGTTCTTC.

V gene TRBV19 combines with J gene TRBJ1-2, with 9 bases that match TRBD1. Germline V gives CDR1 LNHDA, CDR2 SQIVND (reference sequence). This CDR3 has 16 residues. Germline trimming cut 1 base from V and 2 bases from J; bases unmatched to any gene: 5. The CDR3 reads CASSIVPGQGNYGYTF. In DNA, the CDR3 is TGTGCCAGTAGTATAGTCCCGGGACAGGGAAACTATGGCTACACCTTC. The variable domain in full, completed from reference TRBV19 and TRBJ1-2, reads DGGITQSPKYLFRKEGQNVTLSCEQNLNHDAMYWYRQDPGQGLRLIYYSQIVNDFQKGDIAEGYSVSREKKESFPLTVTSAQKNPTAFYLCASSIVPGQGNYGYTFGSGTRLTVV.

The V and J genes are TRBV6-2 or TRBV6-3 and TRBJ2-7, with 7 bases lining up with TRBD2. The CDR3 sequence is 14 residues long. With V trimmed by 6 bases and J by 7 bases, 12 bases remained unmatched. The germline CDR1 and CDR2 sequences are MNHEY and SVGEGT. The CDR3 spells CASSPGLGLREQYF. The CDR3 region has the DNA TGTGCCAGCAGCCCTGGACTAGGCCTGAGGGAGCAGTACTTC.

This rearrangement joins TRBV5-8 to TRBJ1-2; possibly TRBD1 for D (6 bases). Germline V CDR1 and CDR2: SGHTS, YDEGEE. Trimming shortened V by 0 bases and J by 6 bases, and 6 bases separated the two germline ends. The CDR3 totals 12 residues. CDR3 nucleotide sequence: TGTGCCAGCAGCTTGGAGGGGGATGGCTACACCTTC. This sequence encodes CASSLEGDGYTF.

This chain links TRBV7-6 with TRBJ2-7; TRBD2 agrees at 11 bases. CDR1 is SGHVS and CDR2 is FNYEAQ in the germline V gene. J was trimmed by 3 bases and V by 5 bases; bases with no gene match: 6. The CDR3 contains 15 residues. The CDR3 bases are TGTGCCAGCAGCCCCCTAGCGGGAGGAGGCTACGAGCAGTACTTC. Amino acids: CASSPLAGGGYEQYF. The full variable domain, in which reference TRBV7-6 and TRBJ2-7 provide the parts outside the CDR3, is GAGVSQSPRYKVTKRGQDVALRCDPISGHVSLYWYRQALGQGPEFLTYFNYEAQQDKSGLPNDRFSAERPEGSISTLTIQRTEQRDSAMYRCASSPLAGGGYEQYFGPGTRLTVT.

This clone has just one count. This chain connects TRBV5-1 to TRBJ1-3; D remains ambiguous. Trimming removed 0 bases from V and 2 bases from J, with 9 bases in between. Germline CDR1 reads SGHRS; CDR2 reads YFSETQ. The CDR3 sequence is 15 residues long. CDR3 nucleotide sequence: TGCGCCAGCAGCTTGGAGAGTATCCCTGGAAACACCATATATTTT. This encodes CASSLESIPGNTIYF.

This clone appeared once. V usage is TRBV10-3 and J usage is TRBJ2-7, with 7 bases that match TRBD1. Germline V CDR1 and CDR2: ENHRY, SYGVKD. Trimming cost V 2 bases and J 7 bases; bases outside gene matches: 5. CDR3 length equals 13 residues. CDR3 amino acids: CAISEDRVGEQYF. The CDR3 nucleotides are TGTGCCATCAGTGAGGACAGGGTGGGTGAGCAGTACTTC.

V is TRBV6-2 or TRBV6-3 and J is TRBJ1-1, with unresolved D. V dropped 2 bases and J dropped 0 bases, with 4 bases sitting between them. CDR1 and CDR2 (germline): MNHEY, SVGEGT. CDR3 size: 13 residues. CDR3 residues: CASSYNLNTEAFF. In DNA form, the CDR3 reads TGTGCCAGCAGTTACAACTTGAACACTGAAGCTTTCTTT.

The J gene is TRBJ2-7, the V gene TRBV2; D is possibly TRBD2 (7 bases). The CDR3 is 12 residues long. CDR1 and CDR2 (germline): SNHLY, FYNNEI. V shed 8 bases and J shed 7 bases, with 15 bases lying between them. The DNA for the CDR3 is TGTGCCAGCTTAGGGGGGGCAGGGGAGCAGTACTTC. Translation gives CASLGGAGEQYF.